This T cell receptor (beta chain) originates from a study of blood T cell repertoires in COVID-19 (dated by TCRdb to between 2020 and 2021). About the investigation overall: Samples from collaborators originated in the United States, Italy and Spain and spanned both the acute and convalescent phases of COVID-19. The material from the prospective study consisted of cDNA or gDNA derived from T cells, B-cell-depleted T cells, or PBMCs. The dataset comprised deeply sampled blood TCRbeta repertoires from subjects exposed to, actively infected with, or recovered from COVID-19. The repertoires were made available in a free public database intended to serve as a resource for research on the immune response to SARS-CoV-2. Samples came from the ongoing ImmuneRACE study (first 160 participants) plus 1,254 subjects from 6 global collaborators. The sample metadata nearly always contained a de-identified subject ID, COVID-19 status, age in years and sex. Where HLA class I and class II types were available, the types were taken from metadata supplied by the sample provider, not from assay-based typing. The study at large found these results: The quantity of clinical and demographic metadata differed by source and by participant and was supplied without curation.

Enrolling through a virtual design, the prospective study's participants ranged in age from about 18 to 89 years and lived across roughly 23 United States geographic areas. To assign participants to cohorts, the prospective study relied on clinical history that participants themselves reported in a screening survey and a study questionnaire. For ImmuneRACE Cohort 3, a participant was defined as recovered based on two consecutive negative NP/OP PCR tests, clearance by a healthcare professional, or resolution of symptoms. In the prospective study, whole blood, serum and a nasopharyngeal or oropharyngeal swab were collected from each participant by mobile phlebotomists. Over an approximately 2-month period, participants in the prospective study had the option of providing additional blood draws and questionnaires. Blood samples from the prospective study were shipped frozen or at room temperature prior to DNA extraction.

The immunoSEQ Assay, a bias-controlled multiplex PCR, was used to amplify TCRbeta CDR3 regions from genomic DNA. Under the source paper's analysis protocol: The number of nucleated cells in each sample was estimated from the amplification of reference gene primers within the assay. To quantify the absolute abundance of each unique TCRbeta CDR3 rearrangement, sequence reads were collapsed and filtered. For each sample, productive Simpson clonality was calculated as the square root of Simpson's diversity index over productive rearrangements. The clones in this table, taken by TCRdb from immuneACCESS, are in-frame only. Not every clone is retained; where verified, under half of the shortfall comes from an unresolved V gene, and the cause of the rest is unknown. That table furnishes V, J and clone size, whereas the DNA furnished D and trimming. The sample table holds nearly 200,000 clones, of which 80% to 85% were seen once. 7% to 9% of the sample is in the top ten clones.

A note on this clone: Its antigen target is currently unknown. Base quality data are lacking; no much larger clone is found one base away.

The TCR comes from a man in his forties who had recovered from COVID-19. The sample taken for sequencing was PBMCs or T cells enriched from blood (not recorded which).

The DNA sequence is as follows: TGCGCCAGCAGCCCATACAGGGGGCGATCACCCCTCCACTTT. It translates to CASSPYRGRSPLHF. The V gene is TRBV10-2 and the J gene is TRBJ1-6, with 9 bases in between that match TRBD1. From V the trimming removes 6 bases and from J it removes 10 bases, while the gene matches leave 7 bases of the junction unaccounted for. CDR1 and CDR2 (WSHSY, SAAADI) derive from the germline V gene. From its cysteine to its phenylalanine, the CDR3 spans 14 amino acids. The kept DNA is CDR3 alone, 42 bases in frame from the first base.